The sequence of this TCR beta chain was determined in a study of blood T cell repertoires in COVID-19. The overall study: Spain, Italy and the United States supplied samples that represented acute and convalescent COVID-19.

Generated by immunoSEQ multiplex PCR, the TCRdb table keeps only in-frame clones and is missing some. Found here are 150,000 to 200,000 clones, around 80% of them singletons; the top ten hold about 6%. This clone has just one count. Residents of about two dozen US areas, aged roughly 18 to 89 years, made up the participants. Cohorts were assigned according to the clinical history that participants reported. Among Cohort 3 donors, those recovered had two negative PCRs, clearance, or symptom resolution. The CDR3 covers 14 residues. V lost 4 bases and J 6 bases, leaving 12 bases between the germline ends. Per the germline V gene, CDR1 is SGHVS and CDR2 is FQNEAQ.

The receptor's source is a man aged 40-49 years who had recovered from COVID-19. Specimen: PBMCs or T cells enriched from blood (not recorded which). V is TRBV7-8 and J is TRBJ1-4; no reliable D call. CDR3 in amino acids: CASSSDMADEKLFF. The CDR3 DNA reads TGTGCCAGCAGCTCAGACATGGCCGATGAAAAACTGTTTTTT.